Each of the 5 T cell receptor beta chains below was sequenced from the same sample in a study of blood T cell repertoires in COVID-19. Clones were read by immunoSEQ multiplex PCR, and TCRdb kept only the in-frame ones, dropping some. The sample records more than 250,000 clones, approximately 87% being singletons. Sequenced input: PBMCs or T cells enriched from blood (not recorded which). Every receptor here comes from a woman aged 25 to 39 who had recovered from COVID-19.

The chain carries TRBV4-3 and TRBJ2-7, with TRBD2 as a possible D gene (5 bases). Germline V gene sequence: CDR1 LGHNA, CDR2 YSLEER. V dropped 2 bases and J dropped 2 bases, with 10 bases sitting between them. The CDR3 is made up of 14 amino acids. The CDR3 here is CASSQRPGTYEQYF. The CDR3 DNA is TGCGCCAGCAGCCAACGGCCCGGGACCTACGAGCAGTACTTC.

This clone was seen only a few times. The rearrangement uses TRBV12-5 and TRBJ1-1, with D possibly being TRBD1 (6 bases). Germline loops: CDR1 LGHNT, CDR2 FRNRAP. The CDR3 totals 13 residues. Trimming took 6 bases from V and 3 from J, leaving 11 bases between them. CDR3: CASGKNRDTEAFF. The CDR3 coding sequence is TGTGCTAGTGGAAAAAACAGGGACACTGAAGCTTTCTTT.

The CDR3 nucleotides read TGTGCCAGCAGCTTGGGGGAGGGGGGAGTCGAAGCTTTCTTT. This gives the protein CASSLGEGGVEAFF. The chain carries TRBV11-2 and TRBJ1-1; possible D gene TRBD1, 6 bases. The CDR3 is 14 amino acids. The ends were cut back, 3 bases at V and 8 bases at J, with 16 bases in the middle. The germline CDR1 and CDR2 sequences are SGHAT and FQNNGV.

This clone was seen only once. The J gene is TRBJ2-7, the V gene TRBV19, with 10 bases aligning to TRBD1. From germline, CDR1 is LNHDA and CDR2 SQIVND (reference sequence). This CDR3 is 13 amino acids long. After removal of 6 bases from V and 3 bases from J, the junction contained 2 bases not matched to a gene. The CDR3 region has the DNA TGTGCCAGTAGCGGGACAGGGGACTACGAGCAGTACTTC. Translating it yields CASSGTGDYEQYF.

The chain recombines TRBV18 with TRBJ2-1; D might be TRBD2 (6 bases). Between the trimmed V and J ends, which lost 3 bases and 4 bases, there was a span of 10 bases. In germline, CDR1 is KGHSH, CDR2 LQKENI. CDR3 length: 14 residues. The CDR3 sequence: CASSPLEGYNEQFF. In nucleotides, the CDR3 is TGTGCCAGCTCACCCCTGGAGGGGTACAATGAGCAGTTCTTC.